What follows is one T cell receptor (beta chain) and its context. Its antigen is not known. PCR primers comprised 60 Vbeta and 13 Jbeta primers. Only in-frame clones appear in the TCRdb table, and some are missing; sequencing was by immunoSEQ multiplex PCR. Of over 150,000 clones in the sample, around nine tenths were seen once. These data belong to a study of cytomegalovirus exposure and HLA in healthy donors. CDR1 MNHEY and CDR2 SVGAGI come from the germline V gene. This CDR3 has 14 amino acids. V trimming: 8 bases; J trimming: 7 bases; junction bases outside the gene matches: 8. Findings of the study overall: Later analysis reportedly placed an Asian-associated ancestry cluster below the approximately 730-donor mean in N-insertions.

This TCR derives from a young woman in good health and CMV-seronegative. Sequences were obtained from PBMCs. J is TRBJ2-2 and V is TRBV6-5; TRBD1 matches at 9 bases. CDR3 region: CASAEGQGHGELFF. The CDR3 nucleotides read TGTGCCAGCGCCGAGGGACAGGGCCACGGGGAGCTGTTTTTT.